Reported below is one T cell receptor beta chain. The V and J ends lost 3 bases and 5 bases respectively, with 22 bases between them. CDR3 length: 17 residues. Germline V lookup: CDR1 SGHTA, CDR2 FQGNSA. Assay used: immunoSEQ multiplex PCR; TCRdb lists only in-frame clones, some missing. This table holds 2 million to 2.5 million clones, around 95% found once. The record originates from a study of shared clonotypes between healthy human individuals. The V and J genes are TRBV7-2 and TRBJ2-5; D is perhaps TRBD1 (5 bases). This sequence originates from a man between 18 and 29 years old in good health. Sequencing used naive CD4+ T cells sorted from blood. Subset specified: CD45RA+ positively selected. CDR3: CASSFSRGRASGETQYF. In DNA, the CDR3 is TGTGCCAGCAGCTTTAGTAGGGGCAGGGCCTCCGGGGAGACCCAGTACTTC.